Each of the 9 T cell receptor beta chains below was sequenced from the same sample in a study of neurological immune-mediated disorders (dated by TCRdb to the late 2010s). Library construction relied on 5' RACE. Reads for this sample came from an Illumina HiSeq 2500. Using fastp at Q25 and MiXCR, TCRdb reprocessed the public reads and kept productive beta chains. Rows with a matching CDR3 protein are joined into one entry that keeps the most common DNA and genes. In all, the sample holds about 92,000 distinct CDR3 sequences, and roughly 3.5% of those were seen once. The ten largest clones take up less than 3.5% of the sample. The source material was PBMCs. The receptors were gathered from a woman aged 45-59 years with multiple sclerosis.

This clonotype has a count of ten or more. The CDR3 region is CASSLEGVVYAEAFF. CDR3 sequence (DNA): TGTGCCAGCAGCTTAGAAGGAGTTGTGTACGCTGAAGCTTTCTTT. The chain has TRBV7-2 and TRBJ1-1; D remains unclear. Germline V lookup: CDR1 SGHTA, CDR2 FQGNSA. Trimming removed 1 base at V and 6 bases at J, with 15 bases between. The CDR3 length is 15 residues.

This clonotype was counted many times. The V gene is TRBV7-6, the J gene TRBJ2-7, with D perhaps matching TRBD1 (6 bases). The CDR3 has 13 residues. CDR1 and CDR2 (germline): SGHVS, FNYEAQ. V was cut by 5 bases and J by 2 bases, with 10 bases left in between. CDR3 sequence reads: CASSPQGTYEQYF. DNA of the CDR3: TGTGCCAGCAGCCCCCAGGGGACCTACGAGCAGTACTTC.

Many counts were recorded for this clonotype. This chain uses TRBV2 with TRBJ2-1, with 7 bases fitting TRBD2. Germline V gene lookup returns CDR1 SNHLY and CDR2 FYNNEI. The CDR3 contains 16 residues. Unmatched junction bases numbered 12, after V lost 5 bases and J lost 5 bases. CDR3 sequence: CASSNMPAGNNNEQFF. CDR3 sequence (DNA): TGTGCCAGCAGTAACATGCCAGCGGGGAACAACAATGAGCAGTTCTTC.

This clonotype was observed at least ten times. V gene TRBV29-1 combines with J gene TRBJ2-3; D remains unclear. Germline CDR1 and CDR2: SQVTM and ANQGSEA. V gave up 7 bases and J gave up 4 bases, with 12 bases separating them. The CDR3 has 12 residues. DNA of the CDR3: TGCAGCGCTGCCCCGACTTCAGATACGCAGTATTTT. Its translation: CSAAPTSDTQYF.

Many counts were recorded for this clonotype. The V call is TRBV5-1, the J call TRBJ2-3, with 7 bases lining up with TRBD2. The CDR3 runs to 16 residues. The V segment lost 4 bases and the J segment 1 base; nucleotides outside the gene matches: 9. Per the germline V gene, CDR1 is SGHRS and CDR2 is YFSETQ. The CDR3 sequence: CASSIASTSGTDTQYF. CDR3 nucleotides: TGCGCCAGCAGCATTGCTTCTACTAGCGGCACAGATACGCAGTATTTT.

This clonotype was seen more than once but under ten times. Germline is not matched at one junction end, which may reflect a read error. DNA of the CDR3: TGTGCCAGCAGCTTATGGTATGGGGGGGAAAATACCCAGAATTTT. This encodes CASSLWYGGENTQNF. The rearrangement uses TRBV7-2 and TRBJ1-5, with TRBD1 as a possible D gene (5 bases). This CDR3 comprises 15 residues. The germline gives CDR1 SGHTA, CDR2 FQGNSA. Filled out from reference TRBV7-2 and TRBJ1-5, the complete variable domain reads GAGVSQSPSNKVTEKGKDVELRCDPISGHTALYWYRQSLGQGLEFLIYFQGNSAPDKSGLPSDRFSAERTGGSVSTLTIQRTQQEDSAVYLCASSLWYGGENTQNFGDGTRLSIL.

This clonotype was seen at least ten times. J is TRBJ1-1 and V is TRBV10-3, with 9 bases lining up with TRBD1. Germline lookup yields CDR1 ENHRY and CDR2 SYGVKD. The CDR3 consists of 13 residues. The V and J ends lost 3 bases and 8 bases, in that order; junction bases with no gene match: 4. The CDR3 DNA reads as TGTGCCATCAGTGACTGGACAGGGGCCGAAGCTTTCTTT. It translates to CAISDWTGAEAFF.

This clonotype turned up a few times. A read error may account for a junction end that differs from germline. J is TRBJ2-5 and V is TRBV7-2; 7 bases agree with TRBD2. CDR3 length: 13 amino acids. Per the germline V gene, CDR1 is SGHTA and CDR2 is FQGNSA. CDR3 DNA: TGTGCCAGCAGCCGGGGGGTCCAAGCGACCCAGTACTTC. Translated: CASSRGVQATQYF.

This clonotype occurred many times. The chain combines TRBV12-3 or TRBV12-4 with TRBJ2-2, with D perhaps being TRBD1 or TRBD2 (5 bases each). Trimming stripped 6 bases from V and 6 bases from J, with 8 bases between. CDR3 length equals 12 residues. The chain's CDR3 is CASSKGPGELFF. DNA for the CDR3: TGTGCCAGCAGCAAGGGACCCGGGGAGCTGTTTTTT.